The 12 T cell receptor beta chains listed next were all sequenced from one sample in a study of shared clonotypes between healthy human individuals. TCRdb keeps only in-frame clones here, not all; method: immunoSEQ multiplex PCR. The table shows some 2,500,000 clones, with over 85% occurring only once. Sequenced sample: naive CD4+ T cells from PBMCs. Subset reported: CD45RA+ positively selected. Receptors originate from a man aged 18 to 29 in good health. Some clones in this sample may be carry-over from other donors' samples.

On this clone: This same CDR3 is encoded by further DNA sequences in the sample. The rearrangement links TRBV28 to TRBJ2-3; TRBD1 matches 7 bases. Germline CDR1 reads MDHEN; CDR2 reads SYDVKM. CDR3 length equals 14 residues. V lost 6 bases and J lost 1; bases outside the gene matches: 4. The CDR3 loop is CASSSGQGTDTQYF. CDR3 in DNA: TGTGCCAGCAGCTCAGGACAGGGCACAGATACGCAGTATTTT.

Regarding this clone: Within the sample, other DNA sequences also encode this same CDR3. This chain joins TRBV7-2 and TRBJ2-2; 10 nucleotides line up with TRBD2. CDR3 size: 16 residues. After removal of 5 bases from V and 1 base from J, the junction contained 4 bases not matched to a gene. Per germline, CDR1 SGHTA and CDR2 FQGNSA. Written as DNA, the CDR3 is TGTGCCAGCAGCCCGAGGACTAGCGGGAACACCGGGGAGCTGTTTTTT. It specifies CASSPRTSGNTGELFF.

The chain joins TRBV28 to TRBJ1-1; no definite D call. The CDR3 is 13 residues long. CDR1 MDHEN and CDR2 SYDVKM come from the germline V gene. V was trimmed by 1 base and J by 3 bases, leaving 6 bases between them. CDR3: CASSLSRYTEAFF. For the CDR3, the DNA is TGTGCCAGCAGTTTATCACGGTACACTGAAGCTTTCTTT.

This clone has a single count. The CDR3 sequence: CASSSTRTGNTEAFF. The CDR3, as DNA: TGTGCCAGCAGTTCAACAAGGACAGGGAACACTGAAGCTTTCTTT. J is TRBJ1-1 and V is TRBV6-5; 7 bases agree with TRBD1. CDR1 is MNHEY and CDR2 is SVGAGI in the germline V gene. Unmatched junction bases numbered 6, after V lost 4 bases and J lost 1 base. The CDR3 spans 15 residues.

The V gene is TRBV5-1, the J gene TRBJ2-5; TRBD1 agrees at 7 bases. CDR3 length: 15 residues. Germline-derived CDR1 and CDR2 are SGHRS and YFSETQ. V lost 5 bases to trimming and J lost 0 bases; unmatched junction nucleotides: 7. Written as DNA, the CDR3 is TGCGCCAGCAGGGTAACAGGGGATTACCAAGAGACCCAGTACTTC. This gives the protein CASRVTGDYQETQYF.

V and J are TRBV5-1 and TRBJ2-7, with 8 bases identical to TRBD2. The CDR3 runs 15 residues. J was trimmed by 6 bases and V by 4 bases; bases with no gene match: 12. The V gene's germline CDR1 is SGHRS and CDR2 YFSETQ. This CDR3 reads CASSPSAGAVSEQYF. CDR3 in DNA: TGCGCCAGCAGCCCATCAGCGGGAGCGGTCTCCGAGCAGTACTTC.

The chain is built from TRBV9 and TRBJ2-3; D is possibly TRBD2 (6 bases). The CDR3 length is 17 residues. V was shortened by 7 bases and J by 1 base, with 22 bases between the two germline ends. From germline, CDR1 is SGDLS and CDR2 YYNGEE. The CDR3 coding sequence is TGTGCCAGCTGGCCCCTTAGCGGAACGGGCGGCACAGATACGCAGTATTTT. It is translated as CASWPLSGTGGTDTQYF.

The chain recombines TRBV19 with TRBJ1-2; TRBD1 is a possible D gene (5 bases). Germline V gene lookup returns CDR1 LNHDA and CDR2 SQIVND (reference sequence). The CDR3 has 16 amino acids. Trimming left V 5 bases short and J 2 bases short, with 18 bases between. CDR3 amino acids: CASSSTRSRGNYGYTF. DNA of the CDR3: TGTGCCAGTAGTTCGACACGGAGCCGGGGGAACTATGGCTACACCTTC. The full variable domain, rest sourced from reference TRBV19 and TRBJ1-2, is DGGITQSPKYLFRKEGQNVTLSCEQNLNHDAMYWYRQDPGQGLRLIYYSQIVNDFQKGDIAEGYSVSREKKESFPLTVTSAQKNPTAFYLCASSSTRSRGNYGYTFGSGTRLTVV.

The V gene is TRBV11-2, the J gene TRBJ1-5; a weak D match, TRBD1 (5 bases). Germline V gene sequence: CDR1 SGHAT, CDR2 FQNNGV. There are 20 residues in the CDR3. V lost 0 bases, J lost 1 base, and 22 bases lay in between. For the CDR3, the DNA is TGTGCCAGCAGCTTAGACTCGGTCGGCAGGGTGGGTGGGAGCAATCAGCCCCAGCATTTT. Translation gives CASSLDSVGRVGGSNQPQHF.

The chain joins TRBV10-3 to TRBJ2-2, with 9 bases fitting TRBD1. Unmatched junction bases numbered 5, after V lost 5 bases and J lost 7 bases. Germline CDR1 reads ENHRY; CDR2 reads SYGVKD. The CDR3 totals 14 residues. CDR3 nucleotides: TGTGCCATCAGTAAACAGGGGGCGCGCGGGGAGCTGTTTTTT. As protein: CAISKQGARGELFF.

This clone was detected a few times. The CDR3, as DNA: TGTGCCAGCAGCGTCGGACCCGGGACAGGGGGCAATCAGCCCCAGCATTTT. Residues: CASSVGPGTGGNQPQHF. This chain joins TRBV9 and TRBJ1-5; TRBD1 agrees at 10 bases. Germline-derived CDR1 and CDR2 are SGDLS and YYNGEE. This CDR3 has 17 amino acids. J was trimmed by 2 bases and V by 2 bases; bases with no gene match: 7. The full variable domain, in which reference TRBV9 and TRBJ1-5 provide the parts outside the CDR3, is DSGVTQTPKHLITATGQRVTLRCSPRSGDLSVYWYQQSLDQGLQFLIQYYNGEERAKGNILERFSAQQFPDLHSELNLSSLELGDSALYFCASSVGPGTGGNQPQHFGDGTRLSIL.

CDR3 nucleotide sequence: TGTGCCAGCAGGGGTAGCGGGACAGTCCTAAATGAGCAGTTCTTC. As protein: CASRGSGTVLNEQFF. The J gene is TRBJ2-1, the V gene TRBV2; the D gene is possibly TRBD2 (8 bases). V dropped 6 bases and J dropped 7 bases, with 19 bases sitting between them. Germline loops: CDR1 SNHLY, CDR2 FYNNEI. This CDR3 comprises 15 residues.